Included here is one TCR beta chain sequence, with context. Spike-ins of synthetic TCR analog templates went into each PCR. Produced via immunoSEQ multiplex PCR; TCRdb's table is partial and in-frame only. The table lists 75,000 to 95,000 clones, more than 85% of them singletons. The sample is drawn from a study of PD-L1 blockade in urothelial cancer. Turning to the study itself: Intravenous atezolizumab, 1,200 mg every 3 weeks, was begun by patients in about 2014. Twenty-five of 29 patients were men who had bladder-origin urothelial cancer.

This clonotype originated in a man aged 55 to 70 with urothelial cancer. The source material was PBMCs, sampled around atezolizumab (anti-PD-L1) treatment.

The CDR3: CASSLRGSPEEKLFF. Here the CDR3 DNA reads TGCGCCAGCAGCTTGAGAGGTTCCCCTGAGGAAAAACTGTTTTTT. The gene calls are TRBV5-1 and TRBJ1-4; D uncertain. V was clipped by 1 base and J by 8 bases, with 15 bases between them. The CDR3 loop spans 15 amino acids. Germline values: CDR1 SGHRS, CDR2 YFSETQ.